These T cell receptor beta chains were read from a single sample in a study of blood T cell repertoires in COVID-19. The repertoire was sequenced with immunoSEQ multiplex PCR; TCRdb's copy has only in-frame clones and lacks some. Of about 50,000 clones listed, 85% to 90% were seen once; the top ten hold 8% to 10%. Sequencing was performed on peripheral blood. These receptors were obtained from a middle-aged man with active COVID-19. CDR3s include the opening cysteine and the closing phenylalanine or tryptophan.

>TRBV5-1
CASSLGGTDYGYTF
>TRBV15
CATSRDRVETQYF
>TRBV7-2
CASTQGTGPNNEQFF
>TRBV7-3
CASSHVGGAYEQYF
>TRBV5-1
CASSWNGRTRGNYGYTF
>TRBV11-1
CASSSSLSPLHF
>TRBV3-1/TRBV3-2
CASSQALEETQYF
>TRBV29-1
CSVGQGIDYGYTF
>TRBV2
CASSWTEPSTDTQYF
>TRBV18
CASSPVPTGQNYGYTF
>TRBV14
CASSQLGRTRGEQFF
>TRBV29-1
CSDFSSGRETQYF
>TRBV4-2
CASSPPELAERVPSTDTQYF
>TRBV6-6
CASSYSSYAGNQPQHF
>TRBV4-2
CASSQDRLAGGGTQYF
>TRBV15
CATSREGESGLANVLTF
>TRBV24-1
CATPSRAGEKLFF
>TRBV19
CASSRGIYYGYTF
>TRBV7-6
CASSPTSGTKGGQFF
>TRBV18
CASSPGTITNEKLFF